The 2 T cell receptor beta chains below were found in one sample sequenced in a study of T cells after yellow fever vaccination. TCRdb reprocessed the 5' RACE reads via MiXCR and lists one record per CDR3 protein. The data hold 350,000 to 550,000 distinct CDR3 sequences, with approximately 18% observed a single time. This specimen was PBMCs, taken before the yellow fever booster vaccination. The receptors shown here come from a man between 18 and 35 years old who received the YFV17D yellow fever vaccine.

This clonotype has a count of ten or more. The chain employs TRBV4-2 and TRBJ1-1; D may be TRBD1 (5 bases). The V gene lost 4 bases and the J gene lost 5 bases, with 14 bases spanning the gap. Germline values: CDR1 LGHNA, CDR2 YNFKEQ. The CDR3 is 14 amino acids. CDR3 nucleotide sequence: TGTGCCAGCAGCCTAGATCAGGGAAGGACTGAAGCTTTCTTT. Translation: CASSLDQGRTEAFF.

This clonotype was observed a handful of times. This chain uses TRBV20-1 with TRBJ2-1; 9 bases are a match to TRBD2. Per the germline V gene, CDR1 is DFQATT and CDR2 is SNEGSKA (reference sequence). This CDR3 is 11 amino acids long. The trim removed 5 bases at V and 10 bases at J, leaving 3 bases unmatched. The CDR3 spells CSAHTSGEQFF. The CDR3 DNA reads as TGCAGTGCTCATACTAGCGGGGAGCAGTTCTTC.